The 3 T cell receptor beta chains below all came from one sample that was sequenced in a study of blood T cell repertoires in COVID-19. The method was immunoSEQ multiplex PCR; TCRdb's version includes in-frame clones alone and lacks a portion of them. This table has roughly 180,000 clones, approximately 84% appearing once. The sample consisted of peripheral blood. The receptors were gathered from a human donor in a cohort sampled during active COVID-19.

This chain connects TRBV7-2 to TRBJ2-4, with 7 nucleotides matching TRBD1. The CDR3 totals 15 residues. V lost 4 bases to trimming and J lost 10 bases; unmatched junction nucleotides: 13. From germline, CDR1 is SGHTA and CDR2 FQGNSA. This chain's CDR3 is CASSSQGTLYGIQYF. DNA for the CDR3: TGTGCCAGCAGCTCACAGGGGACCTTGTATGGAATTCAGTACTTC. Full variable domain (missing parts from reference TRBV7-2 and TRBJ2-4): GAGVSQSPSNKVTEKGKDVELRCDPISGHTALYWYRQSLGQGLEFLIYFQGNSAPDKSGLPSDRFSAERTGGSVSTLTIQRTQQEDSAVYLCASSSQGTLYGIQYFGAGTRLSVL.

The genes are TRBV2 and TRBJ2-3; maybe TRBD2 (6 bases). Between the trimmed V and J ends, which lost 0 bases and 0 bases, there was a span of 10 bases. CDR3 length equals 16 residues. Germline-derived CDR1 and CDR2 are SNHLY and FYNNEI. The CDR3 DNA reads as TGTGCCAGCAGTGAAGCTAGCGGCGGAAGCACAGATACGCAGTATTTT. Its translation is CASSEASGGSTDTQYF.

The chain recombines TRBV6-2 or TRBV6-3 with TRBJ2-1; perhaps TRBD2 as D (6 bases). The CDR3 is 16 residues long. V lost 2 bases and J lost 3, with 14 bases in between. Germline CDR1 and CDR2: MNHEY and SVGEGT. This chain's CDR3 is CASSYGAGGDYNEQFF. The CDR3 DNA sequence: TGTGCCAGCAGTTACGGGGCCGGGGGAGACTACAATGAGCAGTTCTTC.